This T cell receptor (beta chain) was sequenced during a study of T cell changes during pregnancy in multiple sclerosis. The assay was immunoSEQ multiplex PCR, and TCRdb's table has in-frame clones only and misses some. The table lists 85,000 to 130,000 clones, approximately 94% of them singletons. V shed 5 bases and J shed 4 bases, with 7 bases lying between them. The CDR3 extends over 11 amino acids. The germline V gene encodes CDR1 GTSNPN and CDR2 SVGIG (reference sequence). The receptor's source is a female donor with multiple sclerosis, enrolled in a pregnancy study. J is TRBJ2-3 and V is TRBV30; D perhaps matches TRBD2 (5 bases). Sequences were derived from peripheral blood, sampled before pregnancy. In DNA form, the CDR3 reads TGTGCCTGGGAGAGGGCAGATACGCAGTATTTT. Its translation is CAWERADTQYF. The complete variable domain, with remaining parts taken from reference TRBV30 and TRBJ2-3, reads SQTIHQWPATLVQPVGSPLSLECTVEGTSNPNLYWYRQAAGRGLQLLFYSVGIGQISSEVPQNLSASRPQDRQFILSSKKLLLSDSGFYLCAWERADTQYFGPGTRLTVL.